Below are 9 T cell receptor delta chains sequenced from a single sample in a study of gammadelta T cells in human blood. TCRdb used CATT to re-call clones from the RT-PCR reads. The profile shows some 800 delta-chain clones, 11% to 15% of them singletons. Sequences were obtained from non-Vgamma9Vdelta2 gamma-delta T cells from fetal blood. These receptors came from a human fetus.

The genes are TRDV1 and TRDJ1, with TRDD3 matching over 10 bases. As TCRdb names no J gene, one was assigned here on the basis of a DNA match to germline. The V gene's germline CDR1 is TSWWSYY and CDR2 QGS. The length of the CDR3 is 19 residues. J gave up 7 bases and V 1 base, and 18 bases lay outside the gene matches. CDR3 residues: CALGERPSRGIRGSVKLIF. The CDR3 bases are TGTGCTCTTGGGGAACGTCCTTCGCGGGGGATACGCGGAAGTGTTAAACTCATCTTT.

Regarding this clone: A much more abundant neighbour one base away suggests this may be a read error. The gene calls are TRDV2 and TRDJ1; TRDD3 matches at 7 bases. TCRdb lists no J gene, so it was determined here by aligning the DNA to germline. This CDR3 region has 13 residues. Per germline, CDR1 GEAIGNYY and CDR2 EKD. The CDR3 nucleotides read TGTGCCAGTGACACCTGGGGGACCGATAAACTCATCTTT. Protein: CASDTWGTDKLIF.

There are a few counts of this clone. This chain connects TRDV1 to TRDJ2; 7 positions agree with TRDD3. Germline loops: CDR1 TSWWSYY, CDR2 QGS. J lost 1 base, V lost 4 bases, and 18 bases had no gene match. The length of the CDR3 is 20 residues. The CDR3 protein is CALGGATRLGGGGLTAQLFF. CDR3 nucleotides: TGTGCTCTTGGGGGTGCAACCCGCCTTGGTGGGGGAGGTTTGACAGCACAACTCTTCTTT.

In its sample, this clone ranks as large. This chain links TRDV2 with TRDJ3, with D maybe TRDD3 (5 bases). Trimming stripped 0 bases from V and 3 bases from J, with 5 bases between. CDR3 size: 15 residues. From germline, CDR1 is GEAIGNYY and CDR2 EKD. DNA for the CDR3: TGTGCCTGTGACACCGGATACTGGGACACCCGACAGATGTTTTTC. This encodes CACDTGYWDTRQMFF.

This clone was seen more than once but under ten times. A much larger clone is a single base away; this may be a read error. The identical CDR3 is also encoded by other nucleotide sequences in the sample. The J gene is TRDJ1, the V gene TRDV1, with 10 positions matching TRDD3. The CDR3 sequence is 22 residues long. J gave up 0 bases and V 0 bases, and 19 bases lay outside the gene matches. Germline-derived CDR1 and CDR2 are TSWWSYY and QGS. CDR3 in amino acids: CALGELTRFTGGLPYDTDKLIF. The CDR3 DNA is TGTGCTCTTGGGGAACTAACCCGTTTTACTGGGGGATTACCATACGACACCGATAAACTCATCTTT.

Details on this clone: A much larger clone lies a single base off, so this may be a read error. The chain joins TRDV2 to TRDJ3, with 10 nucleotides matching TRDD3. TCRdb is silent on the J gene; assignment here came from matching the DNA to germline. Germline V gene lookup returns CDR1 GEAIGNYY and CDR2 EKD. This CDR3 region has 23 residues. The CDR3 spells CAGDPQPSYWGIHSSWDTRQMFF. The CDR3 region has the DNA TGTGCCGGTGATCCTCAACCCTCGTACTGGGGGATTCACAGCTCCTGGGACACCCGACAGATGTTTTTC.

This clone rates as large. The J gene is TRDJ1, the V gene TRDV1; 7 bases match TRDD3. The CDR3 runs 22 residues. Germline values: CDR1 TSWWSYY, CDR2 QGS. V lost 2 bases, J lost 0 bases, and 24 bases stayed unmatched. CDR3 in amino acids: CALGEFFPSADTQAGYTDKLIF. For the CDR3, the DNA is TGTGCTCTTGGGGAATTCTTTCCTTCAGCGGATACGCAGGCTGGATACACCGATAAACTCATCTTT.

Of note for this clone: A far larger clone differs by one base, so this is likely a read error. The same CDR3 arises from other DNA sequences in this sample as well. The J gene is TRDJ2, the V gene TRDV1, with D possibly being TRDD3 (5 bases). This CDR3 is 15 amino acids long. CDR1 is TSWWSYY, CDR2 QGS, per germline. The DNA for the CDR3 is TGTGCTCTCGGGGAAAAAGGTCAGGTGACAGCACAACTCTTCTTT. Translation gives CALGEKGQVTAQLFF.

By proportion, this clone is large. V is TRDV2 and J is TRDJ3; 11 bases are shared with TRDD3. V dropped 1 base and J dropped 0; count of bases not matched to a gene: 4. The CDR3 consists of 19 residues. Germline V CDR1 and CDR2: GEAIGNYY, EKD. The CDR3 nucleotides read TGTGCCTGTGACACTGGGGGATACGAGAGCTCCTGGGACACCCGACAGATGTTTTTC. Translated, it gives CACDTGGYESSWDTRQMFF.